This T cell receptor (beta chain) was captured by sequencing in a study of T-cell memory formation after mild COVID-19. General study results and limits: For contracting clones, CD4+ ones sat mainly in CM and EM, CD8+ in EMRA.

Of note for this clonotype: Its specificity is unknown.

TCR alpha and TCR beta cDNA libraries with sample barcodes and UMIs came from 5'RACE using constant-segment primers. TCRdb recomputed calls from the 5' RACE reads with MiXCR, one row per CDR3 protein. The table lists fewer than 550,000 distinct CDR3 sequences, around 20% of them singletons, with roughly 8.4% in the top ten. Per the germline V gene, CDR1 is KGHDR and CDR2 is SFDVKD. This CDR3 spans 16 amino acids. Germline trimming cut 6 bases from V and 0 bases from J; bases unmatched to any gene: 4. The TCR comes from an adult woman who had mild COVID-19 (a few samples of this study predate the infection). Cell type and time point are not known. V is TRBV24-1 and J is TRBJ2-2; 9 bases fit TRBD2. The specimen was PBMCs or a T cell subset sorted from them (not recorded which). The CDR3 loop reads CATSLAGWTNTGELFF. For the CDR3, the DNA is TGTGCCACCAGTCTAGCGGGATGGACGAACACCGGGGAGCTGTTTTTT.